This record covers a single TCR beta chain. Its antigen is undetermined. Autoimmune disease history or systemic immunosuppression excluded patients. Clones were read by immunoSEQ multiplex PCR, and TCRdb kept only the in-frame ones, dropping some. Of nearly 80,000 clones in the sample, under 85% were seen once. This sample is drawn from a study of OX40 agonist ivuxolimab in advanced cancers. Study overall: Patients got intravenous ivuxolimab at 0.01 to 10 mg/kg every 2 weeks.

General observations from the study: Partial responders treated at 0.1-3.0 mg/kg exhibited clonal expansion among the lowest measured.

Trimming took 6 bases from V and 3 from J; bases not matched to a gene: 7. The germline gives CDR1 MDHEN, CDR2 SYDVKM. The CDR3 is made up of 15 amino acids. The chain uses TRBV28 and TRBJ1-5; 8 bases line up with TRBD1. The sequencing here drew on CD4+ or CD8+ T cells sorted from blood, taken in a trial of the OX40 agonist ivuxolimab. The clonotype originates from an adult with an advanced solid tumor such as melanoma, head and neck, liver or kidney cancer. The CDR3 DNA follows: TGTGCCAGCAGGACGGACAGGGTAATCAATCAGCCCCAGCATTTT. Encoded protein: CASRTDRVINQPQHF.